The entry that follows covers one TCR beta chain sequence. Its target antigen remains unknown. No much larger clone exists at a distance of one base, and base qualities are not known. The immunoSEQ hsTCRB kit was used to amplify TCR beta CDR3 regions from genomic DNA. An Illumina HiSeq system was used to carry out high-throughput TRB CDR3 sequencing. Concerning the study's data processing: The immunoSEQ software was used to analyze sequencing reads, and nonproductive sequences containing premature stops or frame-shifts were removed. Clonality of the repertoire was calculated as one minus the Shannon entropy normalized by log2 of the number of unique productive sequences. TCRdb's version of the immuneACCESS table is confined to in-frame rearrangements and falls short of the full clone set. An unresolved V gene accounts for under half of the shortfall where checked; the remainder is of unknown origin. D and trimming were read from the DNA, whereas the V and J calls and clone size are those reported in that table. The sample profile shows about 98,000 clones; more than 90% of them were found once. Roughly 3% of the sample lies in the top ten.

This entry belongs to a study of T cells in pancreatic ductal adenocarcinoma (dated by TCRdb to 2015 to 2018). Regarding the complete study: Surgically resected pancreatic ductal adenocarcinoma specimens were analyzed for the quantity, spatial distribution, and characteristics of both suppressive cells and tumor-infiltrating CD8+ T cells, an effort aimed at clarifying the adaptive T-cell response occurring naturally.

From the cysteine through the phenylalanine, the CDR3 covers 15 amino acids. CDR3 DNA is the only sequence kept; it has 45 bases, read in frame from the first base. After removal of 5 bases from V and 6 bases from J, the junction retains 6 bases not matched to a gene. In the germline V gene (reference sequence), CDR1 corresponds to SSHAT and CDR2 to FNYEAQ. The research as a whole found: T-cell clonality showed no significant difference between tumor and blood, with a mean clonality of approximately 0.11 in tumors and about 0.07 in blood. Compared with tumor samples, blood samples had more total productive templates and 7.5 to 9-fold more unique clonotypes. Because inoperable disease is present at presentation in most pancreatic cancer patients, the resected cohort was biased toward the minority with early-stage disease. Comparisons of clonality between tumor and blood may be biased toward lower diversity because tumors are enriched in CD45RO+ effector T cells rather than naive T cells.

The pancreatic ductal adenocarcinoma patients who were selected had gone through surgery without receiving any neoadjuvant therapy. Peripheral blood was collected in heparin tubes, and PBMCs were isolated by histopaque density gradient and cryopreserved in roughly 9.7% DMSO. Genomic DNA was extracted from six or seven PBMC and under 10 flash-frozen tumor specimens using the DNeasy Blood and Tissue Kit with Proteinase K and RNase treatment. The clonotype originates from a human donor with pancreatic ductal adenocarcinoma. Recombination joined TRBV7-7 with TRBJ2-1; 11 middle bases align to TRBD2. The sample consisted of PBMCs. The CDR3 loop reads CASSPTGTSGNEQFF. The bases are TGTGCCAGCAGCCCGACCGGGACTAGCGGCAATGAGCAGTTCTTC.